This T cell receptor (beta chain) is from a study of molecular identifiers for immune sequencing clone quantification. The V gene's germline CDR1 is SEHNR and CDR2 FQNEAQ (reference sequence). After removal of 3 bases from V and 3 bases from J, the junction contained 13 bases not matched to a gene. This CDR3 has 18 residues. Previously described methods and listed TCR primers were employed for the bulk TCR libraries. One entry per CDR3 protein results from TCRdb running MiXCR on the PCR reads. The sample consists of a few hundred thousand distinct CDR3 sequences, around 21% of them appearing once. On this clonotype itself: This may arise from a read error, as a much more abundant clone is one base away.

With 10%, 30% or 50% of RNA, about 17,000 to 1,000,000 naive CD8 T cells were sequenced. This receptor was taken from a human donor in good health. Some libraries in this study had Jurkat cell RNA spiked in. This chain links TRBV7-9 with TRBJ2-3; 9 nucleotides match TRBD2. Sequenced material: naive CD8+ T cells from blood, with Jurkat cell RNA spiked in. Subset: FACS-sorted CD8+CD4-CCR7+CD45RA+ naive T cells. The DNA for the CDR3 is TGTGCCAGCAGCTTGGCCCCTGGCGGGGGGGTTGAGACAGATACGCAGTATTTT. It is translated as CASSLAPGGGVETDTQYF.